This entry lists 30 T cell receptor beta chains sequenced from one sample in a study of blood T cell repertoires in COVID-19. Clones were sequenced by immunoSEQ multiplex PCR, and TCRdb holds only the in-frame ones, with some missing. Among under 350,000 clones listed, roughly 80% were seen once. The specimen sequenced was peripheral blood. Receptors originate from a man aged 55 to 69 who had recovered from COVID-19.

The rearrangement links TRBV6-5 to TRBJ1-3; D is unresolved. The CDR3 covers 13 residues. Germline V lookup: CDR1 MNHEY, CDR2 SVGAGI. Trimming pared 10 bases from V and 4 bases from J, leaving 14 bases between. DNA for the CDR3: TGTGCCATCCAGTCCGGGTTCGGAAACACCATATATTTT. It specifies CAIQSGFGNTIYF.

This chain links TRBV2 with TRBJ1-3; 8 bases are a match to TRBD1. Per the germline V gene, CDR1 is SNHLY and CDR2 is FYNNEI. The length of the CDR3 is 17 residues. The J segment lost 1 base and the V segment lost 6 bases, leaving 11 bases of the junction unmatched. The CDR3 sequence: CASSTSDRVISGNTIYF. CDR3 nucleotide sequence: TGTGCCAGCAGCACTTCGGACAGGGTGATTTCTGGAAACACCATATATTTT.

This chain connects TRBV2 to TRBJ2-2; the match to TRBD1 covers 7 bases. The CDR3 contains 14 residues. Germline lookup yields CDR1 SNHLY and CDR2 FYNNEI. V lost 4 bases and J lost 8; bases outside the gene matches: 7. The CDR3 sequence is CASSAKTGTGELFF. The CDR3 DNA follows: TGTGCCAGCAGTGCGAAGACAGGGACGGGGGAGCTGTTTTTT.

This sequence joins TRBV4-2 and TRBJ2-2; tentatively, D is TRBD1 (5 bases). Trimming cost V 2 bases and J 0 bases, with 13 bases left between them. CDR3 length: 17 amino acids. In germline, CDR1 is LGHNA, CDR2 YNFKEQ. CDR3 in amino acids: CASSQFLTGANTGELFF. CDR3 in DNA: TGTGCCAGCAGCCAATTTCTCACAGGCGCGAACACCGGGGAGCTGTTTTTT.

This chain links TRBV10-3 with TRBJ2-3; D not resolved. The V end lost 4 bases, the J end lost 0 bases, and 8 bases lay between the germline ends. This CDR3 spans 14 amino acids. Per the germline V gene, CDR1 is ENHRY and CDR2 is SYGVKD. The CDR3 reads CAISGYQSTDTQYF. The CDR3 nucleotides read TGTGCCATCAGTGGTTATCAGAGCACAGATACGCAGTATTTT.

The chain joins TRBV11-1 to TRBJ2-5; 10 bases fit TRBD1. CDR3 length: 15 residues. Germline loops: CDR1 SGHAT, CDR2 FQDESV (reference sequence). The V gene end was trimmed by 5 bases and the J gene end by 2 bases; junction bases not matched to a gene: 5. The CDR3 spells CASSQVGQGQETQYF. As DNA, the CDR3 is TGTGCCAGCAGCCAAGTGGGACAGGGGCAAGAGACCCAGTACTTC.

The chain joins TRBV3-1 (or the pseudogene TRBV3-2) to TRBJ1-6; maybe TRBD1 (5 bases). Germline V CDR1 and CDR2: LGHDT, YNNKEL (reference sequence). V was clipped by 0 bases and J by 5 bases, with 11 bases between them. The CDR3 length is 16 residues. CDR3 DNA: TGTGCCAGCAGCCAAGAAGGCAGGGCAAATAATTCACCCCTCCACTTT. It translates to CASSQEGRANNSPLHF.

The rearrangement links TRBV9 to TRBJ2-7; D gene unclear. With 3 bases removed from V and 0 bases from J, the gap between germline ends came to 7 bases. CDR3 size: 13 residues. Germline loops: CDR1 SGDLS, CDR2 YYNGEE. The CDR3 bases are TGTGCCAGCAGCGACGACTTCTCCTACGAGCAGTACTTC. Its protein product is CASSDDFSYEQYF. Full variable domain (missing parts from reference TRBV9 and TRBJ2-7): DSGVTQTPKHLITATGQRVTLRCSPRSGDLSVYWYQQSLDQGLQFLIQYYNGEERAKGNILERFSAQQFPDLHSELNLSSLELGDSALYFCASSDDFSYEQYFGPGTRLTVT.

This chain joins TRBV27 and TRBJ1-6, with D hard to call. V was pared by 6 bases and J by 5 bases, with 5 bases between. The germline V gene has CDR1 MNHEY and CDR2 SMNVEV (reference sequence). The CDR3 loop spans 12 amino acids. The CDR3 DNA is TGTGCCAGCAGCCGTAATAATTCACCCCTCCACTTT. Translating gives CASSRNNSPLHF.

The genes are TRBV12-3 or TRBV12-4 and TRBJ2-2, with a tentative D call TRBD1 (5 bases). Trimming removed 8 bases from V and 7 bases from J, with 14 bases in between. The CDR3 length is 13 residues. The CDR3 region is CASGSTQGGELFF. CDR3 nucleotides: TGTGCCAGCGGGTCAACGCAGGGCGGGGAGCTGTTTTTT.

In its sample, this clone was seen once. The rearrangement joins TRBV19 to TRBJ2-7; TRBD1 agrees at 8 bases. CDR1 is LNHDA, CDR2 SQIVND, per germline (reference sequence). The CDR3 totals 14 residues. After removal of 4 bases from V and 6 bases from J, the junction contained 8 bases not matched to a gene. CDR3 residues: CASSNIQGVREQYF. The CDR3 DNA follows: TGTGCCAGTAGTAATATACAGGGGGTTCGCGAGCAGTACTTC.

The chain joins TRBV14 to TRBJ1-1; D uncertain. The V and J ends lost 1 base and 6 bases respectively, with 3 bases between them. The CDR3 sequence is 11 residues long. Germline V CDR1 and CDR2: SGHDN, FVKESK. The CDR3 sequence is CASSQGAEAFF. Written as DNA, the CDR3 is TGTGCCAGCAGCCAAGGAGCTGAAGCTTTCTTT.

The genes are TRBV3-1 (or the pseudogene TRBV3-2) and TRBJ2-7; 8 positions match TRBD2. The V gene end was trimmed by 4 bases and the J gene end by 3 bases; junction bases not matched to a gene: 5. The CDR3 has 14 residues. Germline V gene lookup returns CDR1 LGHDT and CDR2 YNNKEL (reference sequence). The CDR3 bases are TGTGCCAGCAGCCTCGTAGCGGGAATCTACGAGCAGTACTTC. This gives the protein CASSLVAGIYEQYF.

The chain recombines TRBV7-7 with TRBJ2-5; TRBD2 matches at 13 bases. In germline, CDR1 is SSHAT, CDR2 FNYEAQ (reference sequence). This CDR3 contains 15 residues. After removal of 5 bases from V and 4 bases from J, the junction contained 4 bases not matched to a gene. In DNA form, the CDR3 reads TGTGCCAGCAGCCCAGGACTAGCGGGAGTAGAGACCCAGTACTTC. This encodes CASSPGLAGVETQYF. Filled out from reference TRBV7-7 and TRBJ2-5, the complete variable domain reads GAGVSQSPRYKVTKRGQDVTLRCDPISSHATLYWYQQALGQGPEFLTYFNYEAQPDKSGLPSDRFSAERPEGSISTLTIQRTEQRDSAMYRCASSPGLAGVETQYFGPGTRLLVL.

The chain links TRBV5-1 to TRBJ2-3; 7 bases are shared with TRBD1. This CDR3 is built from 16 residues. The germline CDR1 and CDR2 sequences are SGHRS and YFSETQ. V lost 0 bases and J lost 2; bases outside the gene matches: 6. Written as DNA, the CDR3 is TGCGCCAGCAGCTTGGACCCGGGACAGCTCACAGATACGCAGTATTTT. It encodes CASSLDPGQLTDTQYF.

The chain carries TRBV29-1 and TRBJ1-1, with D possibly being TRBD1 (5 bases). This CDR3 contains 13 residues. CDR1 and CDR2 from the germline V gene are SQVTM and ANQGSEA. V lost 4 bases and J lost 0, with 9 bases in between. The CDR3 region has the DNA TGCAGCGTTGCCTCAGGGTTGAACACTGAAGCTTTCTTT. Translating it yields CSVASGLNTEAFF.

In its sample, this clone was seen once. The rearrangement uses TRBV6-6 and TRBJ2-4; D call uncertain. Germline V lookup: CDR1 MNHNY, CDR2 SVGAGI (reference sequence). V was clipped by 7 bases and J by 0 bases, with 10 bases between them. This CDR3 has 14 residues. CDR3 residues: CASNRELAKNIQYF. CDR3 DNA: TGTGCCAGCAACAGAGAACTAGCCAAAAACATTCAGTACTTC.

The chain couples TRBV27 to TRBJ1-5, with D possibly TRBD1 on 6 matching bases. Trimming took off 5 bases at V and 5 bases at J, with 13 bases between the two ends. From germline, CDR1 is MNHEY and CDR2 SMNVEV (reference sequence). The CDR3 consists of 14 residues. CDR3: CASSPQGWDQPQHF. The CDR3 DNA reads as TGTGCCAGCAGTCCACAGGGTTGGGATCAGCCCCAGCATTTT.

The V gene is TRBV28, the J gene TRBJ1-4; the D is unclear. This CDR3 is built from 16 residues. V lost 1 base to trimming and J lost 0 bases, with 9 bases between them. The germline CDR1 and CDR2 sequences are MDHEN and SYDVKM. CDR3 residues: CASSLFFLATNEKLFF. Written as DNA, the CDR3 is TGTGCCAGCAGTTTATTTTTCCTTGCAACTAATGAAAAACTGTTTTTT. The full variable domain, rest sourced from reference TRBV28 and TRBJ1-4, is DVKVTQSSRYLVKRTGEKVFLECVQDMDHENMFWYRQDPGLGLRLIYFSYDVKMKEKGDIPEGYSVSREKKERFSLILESASTNQTSMYLCASSLFFLATNEKLFFGSGTQLSVL.

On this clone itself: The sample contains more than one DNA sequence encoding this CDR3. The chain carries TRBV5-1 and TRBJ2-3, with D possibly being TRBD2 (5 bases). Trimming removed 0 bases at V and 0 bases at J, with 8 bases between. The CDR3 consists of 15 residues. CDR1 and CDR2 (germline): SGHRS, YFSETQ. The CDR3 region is CASSLGGGSTDTQYF. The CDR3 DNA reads TGCGCCAGCAGCTTGGGCGGCGGGAGCACAGATACGCAGTATTTT.

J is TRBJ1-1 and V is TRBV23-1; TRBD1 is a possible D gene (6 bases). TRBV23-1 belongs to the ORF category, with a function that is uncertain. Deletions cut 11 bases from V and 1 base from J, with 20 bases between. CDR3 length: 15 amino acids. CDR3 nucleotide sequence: TGCGCCGGTGCTACAGGGATCCGACCGAACACTGAAGCTTTCTTT. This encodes CAGATGIRPNTEAFF.

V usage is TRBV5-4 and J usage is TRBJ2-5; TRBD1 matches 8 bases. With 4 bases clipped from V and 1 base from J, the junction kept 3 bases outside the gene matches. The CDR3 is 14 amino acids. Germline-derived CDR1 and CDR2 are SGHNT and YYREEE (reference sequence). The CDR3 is CASSTDRGQETQYF. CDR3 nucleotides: TGTGCCAGCAGCACCGACAGGGGCCAAGAGACCCAGTACTTC.

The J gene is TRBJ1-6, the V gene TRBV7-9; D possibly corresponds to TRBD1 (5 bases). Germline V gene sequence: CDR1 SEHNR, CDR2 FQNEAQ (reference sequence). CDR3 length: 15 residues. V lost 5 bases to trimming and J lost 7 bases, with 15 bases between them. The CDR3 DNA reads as TGTGCCAGCAGCATAAGCAACACAGGAAATTCACCCCTCCACTTT. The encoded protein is CASSISNTGNSPLHF. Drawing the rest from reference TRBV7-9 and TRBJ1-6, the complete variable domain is DTGVSQNPRHKITKRGQNVTFRCDPISEHNRLYWYRQTLGQGPEFLTYFQNEAQLEKSRLLSDRFSAERPKGSFSTLEIQRTEQGDSAMYLCASSISNTGNSPLHFGNGTRLTVT.

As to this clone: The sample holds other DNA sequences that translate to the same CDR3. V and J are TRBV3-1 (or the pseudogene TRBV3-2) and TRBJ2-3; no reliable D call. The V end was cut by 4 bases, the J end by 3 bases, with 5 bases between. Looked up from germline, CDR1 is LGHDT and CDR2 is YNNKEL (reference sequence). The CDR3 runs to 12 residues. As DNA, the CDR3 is TGTGCCAGCAGCCCTACGACAGATACGCAGTATTTT. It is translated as CASSPTTDTQYF.

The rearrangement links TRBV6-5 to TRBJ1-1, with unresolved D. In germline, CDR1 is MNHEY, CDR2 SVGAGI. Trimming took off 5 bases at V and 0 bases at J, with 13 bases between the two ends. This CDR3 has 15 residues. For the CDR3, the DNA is TGTGCCAGCAGTCTGGATTCAGGTTTGAACACTGAAGCTTTCTTT. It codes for CASSLDSGLNTEAFF.

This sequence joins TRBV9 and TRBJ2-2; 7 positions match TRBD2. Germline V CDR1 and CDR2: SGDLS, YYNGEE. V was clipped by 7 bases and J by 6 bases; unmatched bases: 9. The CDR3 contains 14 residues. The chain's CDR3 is CASDGRDVAGELFF. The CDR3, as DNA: TGTGCCAGCGATGGGAGGGATGTTGCCGGGGAGCTGTTTTTT. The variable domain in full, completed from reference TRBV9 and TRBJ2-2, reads DSGVTQTPKHLITATGQRVTLRCSPRSGDLSVYWYQQSLDQGLQFLIQYYNGEERAKGNILERFSAQQFPDLHSELNLSSLELGDSALYFCASDGRDVAGELFFGEGSRLTVL.

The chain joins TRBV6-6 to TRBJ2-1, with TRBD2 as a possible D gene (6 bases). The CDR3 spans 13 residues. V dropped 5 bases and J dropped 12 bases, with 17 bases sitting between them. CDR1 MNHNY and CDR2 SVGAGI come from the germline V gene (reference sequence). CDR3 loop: CASSTRPLEGQFF. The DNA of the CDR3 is TGTGCCAGCAGTACTCGACCGTTGGAGGGGCAGTTCTTC.

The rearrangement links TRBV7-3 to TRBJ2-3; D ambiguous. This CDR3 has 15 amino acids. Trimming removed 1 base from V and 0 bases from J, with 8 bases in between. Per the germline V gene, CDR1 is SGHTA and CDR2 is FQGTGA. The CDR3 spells CASSLSTASTDTQYF. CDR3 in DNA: TGTGCCAGCAGCTTAAGTACAGCTAGCACAGATACGCAGTATTTT. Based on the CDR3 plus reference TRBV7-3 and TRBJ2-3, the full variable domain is GAGVSQTPSNKVTEKGKYVELRCDPISGHTALYWYRQSLGQGPEFLIYFQGTGAADDSGLPNDRFFAVRPEGSVSTLKIQRTERGDSAVYLCASSLSTASTDTQYFGPGTRLTVL.

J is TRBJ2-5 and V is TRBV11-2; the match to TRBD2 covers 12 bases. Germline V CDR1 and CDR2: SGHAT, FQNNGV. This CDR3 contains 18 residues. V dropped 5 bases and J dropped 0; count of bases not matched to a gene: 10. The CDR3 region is CASSVTSGRRGYQETQYF. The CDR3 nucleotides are TGTGCCAGCAGCGTAACTAGCGGGAGGAGGGGGTACCAAGAGACCCAGTACTTC.

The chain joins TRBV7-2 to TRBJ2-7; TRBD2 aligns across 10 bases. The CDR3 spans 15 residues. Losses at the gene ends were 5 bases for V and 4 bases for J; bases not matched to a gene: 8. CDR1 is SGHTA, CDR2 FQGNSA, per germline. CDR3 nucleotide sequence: TGTGCCAGCAGCCCAGGGGGGACTAGCGTGTACGAGCAGTACTTC. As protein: CASSPGGTSVYEQYF.